This TCR beta chain was captured by sequencing in a study of blood T cell repertoires in COVID-19 (dated by TCRdb to between 2020 and 2021). Context from the whole study: Samples covering the acute and convalescent phases of COVID-19 were provided by collaborators in the United States, Italy and Spain. The prospective study material was composed of cDNA or gDNA derived from T cells, B-cell-depleted T cells, or PBMCs. The dataset comprised deeply sampled blood TCRbeta repertoires from subjects exposed to, actively infected with, or recovered from COVID-19. A freely available public database, intended as a resource for researchers studying the immune response to SARS-CoV-2, is where the repertoires were released. Samples were obtained from the ongoing ImmuneRACE study (first 160 participants) and from 1,000 to 1,500 subjects provided by 6 global collaborators. A de-identified subject ID, COVID-19 status, age in years and sex were almost always included in the sample metadata. Where available, HLA class I and class II types were obtained from metadata supplied by the sample provider rather than from assay-based typing. General conclusions and limits of the study: The amount of clinical and demographic metadata varied by source and participant and was provided uncurated.

About this clone itself: Its antigen is unknown. Base quality data are lacking; no much larger clone is found one base away.

In the prospective study, participants were about 18 to 95 years old, resided in approximately 25 geographic areas of the United States, and were enrolled through a virtual design. To assign participants to cohorts, the prospective study relied on clinical history that participants themselves reported in a screening survey and a study questionnaire. Recovered participants in ImmuneRACE Cohort 3 were defined as having two consecutive negative NP/OP PCR tests, clearance from a healthcare professional, or resolution of symptoms. Mobile phlebotomists in the prospective study collected whole blood, serum and a nasopharyngeal or oropharyngeal swab from every participant. Additional blood draws and questionnaires over an approximately 2-month period could optionally be provided by prospective study participants. Prospective study blood samples were shipped either frozen or at room temperature before DNA extraction.

The immunoSEQ Assay, a bias-controlled multiplex PCR, was used to amplify TCRbeta CDR3 regions from genomic DNA. Processing in the source paper ran as follows. The number of nucleated cells in each sample was estimated by amplification of reference gene primers within the assay. Sequence reads were collapsed and filtered to measure the absolute abundance of every unique TCRbeta CDR3 rearrangement. For each sample, productive Simpson clonality was calculated as the square root of Simpson's diversity index across productive rearrangements. TCRdb re-hosts the immuneACCESS table, in-frame sequences only. Its copies lack some clones; in the studies checked, an unresolved V gene accounts for under half of them, and the cause for the rest is not known. The D gene and trimming were derived from the DNA, and the V and J assignments and clone size from that table. This sample lists under 300,000 clones; around 81% were detected once. The top ten clones comprise roughly 3.6% of the sample.

Sequencing was carried out using PBMCs or T cells enriched from blood (not recorded which). This TCR derives from a middle-aged man who had recovered from COVID-19.

The DNA reads TGTGCCAGCAGCCGGGTCACAGGGGCCGCGGGAAATTCACCCCTCCACTTT. Its coded protein is CASSRVTGAAGNSPLHF. The rearrangement combines TRBV7-9 with TRBJ1-6; 7 of the junction bases match TRBD1. CDR1 and CDR2 (SEHNR, FQNEAQ) derive from the germline V gene (reference sequence). Unmatched junction bases come to 14, with V trimmed by 5 bases and J by 7 bases. Reading from cysteine to phenylalanine, the CDR3 counts 17 amino acids. Only the CDR3 DNA is retained, 51 bases long and in frame from the first base.